This TCR beta chain was observed in a study of T cell changes during pregnancy in multiple sclerosis. TCRdb keeps only in-frame clones here, not all; method: immunoSEQ multiplex PCR. The data contain fewer than 20,000 clones, 85% to 90% of them singletons. CDR3 length: 11 residues. Between the trimmed V and J ends, which lost 4 bases and 4 bases, there was a span of 7 bases. Germline CDR1 reads GTSNPN; CDR2 reads SVGIG (reference sequence). This receptor was obtained from a female donor with multiple sclerosis, enrolled in a pregnancy study. The chain recombines TRBV30 with TRBJ1-2, with D unresolved. The sequencing here drew on CD8+ T cells from peripheral blood mononuclear cells, taken after pregnancy. The CDR3 is CAWTPIYGYTF. The CDR3 nucleotides are TGTGCCTGGACCCCTATCTATGGCTACACCTTC. Supplemented by reference TRBV30 and TRBJ1-2, the full variable domain reads SQTIHQWPATLVQPVGSPLSLECTVEGTSNPNLYWYRQAAGRGLQLLFYSVGIGQISSEVPQNLSASRPQDRQFILSSKKLLLSDSGFYLCAWTPIYGYTFGSGTRLTVV.